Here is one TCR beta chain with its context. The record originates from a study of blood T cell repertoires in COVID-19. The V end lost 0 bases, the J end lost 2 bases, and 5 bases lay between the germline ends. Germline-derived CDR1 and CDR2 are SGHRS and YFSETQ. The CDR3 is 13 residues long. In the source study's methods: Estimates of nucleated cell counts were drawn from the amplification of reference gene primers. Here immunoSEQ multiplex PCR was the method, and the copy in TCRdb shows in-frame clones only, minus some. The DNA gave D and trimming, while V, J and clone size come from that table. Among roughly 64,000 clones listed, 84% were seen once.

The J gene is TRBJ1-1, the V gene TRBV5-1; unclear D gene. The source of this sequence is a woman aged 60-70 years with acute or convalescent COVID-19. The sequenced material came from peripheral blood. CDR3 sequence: CASSLGPNTEAFF. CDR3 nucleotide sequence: TGCGCCAGCAGCTTGGGGCCCAACACTGAAGCTTTCTTT.